One sample yielded the 2 T cell receptor beta chains listed below, sequenced in a study of blood T cell repertoires in COVID-19. Clones were sequenced by immunoSEQ multiplex PCR, and TCRdb holds only the in-frame ones, with some missing. Among under 400,000 clones listed, more than 75% were seen once. The sequenced material came from peripheral blood. The receptors stem from a woman aged 30 to 39 with COVID-19, enrolled during active disease.

The chain has TRBV29-1 and TRBJ2-7, with D possibly matching TRBD1 (6 bases). Trimming removed 6 bases from V and 3 bases from J, with 15 bases in between. The CDR3 runs to 13 residues. Per germline, CDR1 SQVTM and CDR2 ANQGSEA. Written as DNA, the CDR3 is TGCAGCGTGAGGGGGACCGCGGACTACGAGCAGTACTTC. Its translation is CSVRGTADYEQYF.

This clone has a handful of counts. V gene TRBV10-3 combines with J gene TRBJ2-2; D may be TRBD1 (5 bases). The CDR3 has 12 residues. CDR1 is ENHRY, CDR2 SYGVKD, per germline. V lost 11 bases and J lost 3, with 10 bases in between. CDR3 DNA sequence: TGTGCCGGCAGGGTAGACACCGGGGAGCTGTTTTTT. It encodes CAGRVDTGELFF.